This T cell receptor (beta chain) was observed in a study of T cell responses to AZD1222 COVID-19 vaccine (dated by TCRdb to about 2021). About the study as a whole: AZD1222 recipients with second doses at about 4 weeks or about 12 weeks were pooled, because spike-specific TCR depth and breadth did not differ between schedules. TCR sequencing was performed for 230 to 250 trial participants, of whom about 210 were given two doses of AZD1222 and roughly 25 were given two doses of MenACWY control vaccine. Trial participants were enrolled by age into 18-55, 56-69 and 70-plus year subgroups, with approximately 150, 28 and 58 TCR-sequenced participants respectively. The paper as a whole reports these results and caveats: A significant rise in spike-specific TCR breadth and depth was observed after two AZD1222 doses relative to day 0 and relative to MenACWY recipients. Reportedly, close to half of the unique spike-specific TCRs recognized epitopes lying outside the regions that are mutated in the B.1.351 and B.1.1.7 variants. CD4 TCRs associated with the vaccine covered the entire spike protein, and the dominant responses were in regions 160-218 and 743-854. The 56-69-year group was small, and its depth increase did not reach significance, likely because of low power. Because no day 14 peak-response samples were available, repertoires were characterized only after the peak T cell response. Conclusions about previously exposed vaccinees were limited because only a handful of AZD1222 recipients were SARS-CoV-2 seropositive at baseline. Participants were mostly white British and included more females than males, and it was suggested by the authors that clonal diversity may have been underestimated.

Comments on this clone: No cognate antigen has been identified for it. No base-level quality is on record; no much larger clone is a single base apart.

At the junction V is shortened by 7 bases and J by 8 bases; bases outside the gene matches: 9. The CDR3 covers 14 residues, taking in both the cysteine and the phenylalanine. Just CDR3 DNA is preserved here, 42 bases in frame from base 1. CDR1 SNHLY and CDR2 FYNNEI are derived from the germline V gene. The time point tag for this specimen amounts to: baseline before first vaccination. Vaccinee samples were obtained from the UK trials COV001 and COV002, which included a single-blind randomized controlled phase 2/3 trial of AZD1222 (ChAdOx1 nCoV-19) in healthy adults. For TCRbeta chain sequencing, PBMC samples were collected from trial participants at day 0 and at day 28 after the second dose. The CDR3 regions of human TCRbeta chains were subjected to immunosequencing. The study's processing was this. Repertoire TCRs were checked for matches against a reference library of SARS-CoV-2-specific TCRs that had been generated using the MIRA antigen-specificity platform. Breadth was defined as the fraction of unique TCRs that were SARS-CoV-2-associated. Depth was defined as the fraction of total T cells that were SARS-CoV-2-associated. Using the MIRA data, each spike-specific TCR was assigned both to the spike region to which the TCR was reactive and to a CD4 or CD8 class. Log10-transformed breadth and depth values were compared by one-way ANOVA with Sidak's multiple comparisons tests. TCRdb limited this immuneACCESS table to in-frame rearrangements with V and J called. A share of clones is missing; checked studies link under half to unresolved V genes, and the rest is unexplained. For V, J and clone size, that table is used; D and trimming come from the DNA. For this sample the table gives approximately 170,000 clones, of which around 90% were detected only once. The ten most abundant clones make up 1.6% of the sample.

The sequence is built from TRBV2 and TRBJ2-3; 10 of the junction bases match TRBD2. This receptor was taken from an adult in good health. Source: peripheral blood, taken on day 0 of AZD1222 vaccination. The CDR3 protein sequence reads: CASIGELAGGTQYF. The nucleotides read TGTGCCAGCATCGGAGAGTTAGCGGGAGGTACGCAGTATTTT.